The following is a T cell receptor beta chain sequence with its context. This sample stems from a study of blood T cell repertoires in COVID-19. Across the whole study: Both acute and convalescent COVID-19 samples were obtained from the United States, Italy and Spain. PBMCs, B-cell-depleted T cells, or T cells were the source of the cDNA or gDNA that made up the material.

Germline-derived CDR1 and CDR2 are LGHNA and YNFKEQ. CDR3 length equals 17 residues. V was clipped by 1 base and J by 1 base, with 14 bases between them. Per the study methods: Amplification of reference gene primers was used by the study to estimate nucleated cell counts. Method: immunoSEQ multiplex PCR; TCRdb's copy keeps in-frame clones and lacks some. The V and J calls and clone size are taken from that table; D and trimming were inferred from the DNA. The sample lists 95,000 to 150,000 clones; roughly four fifths were seen once. The sequenced sample consisted of peripheral blood. The TCR comes from a human donor in a cohort sampled during active COVID-19. The gene calls are TRBV4-2 and TRBJ2-4; no firm D call. CDR3 residues: CASSQVSPTGAKNIQYF. In DNA, the CDR3 is TGTGCCAGCAGCCAAGTTAGTCCCACCGGGGCCAAAAACATTCAGTACTTC.